Given below is one T cell receptor beta chain in context. Its cognate antigen is unknown. Germline V gene lookup returns CDR1 SGHNT and CDR2 YYREEE (reference sequence). The CDR3 loop spans 15 amino acids. The V end was cut by 4 bases, the J end by 0 bases, with 10 bases between. The data were taken from a study of shared clonotypes between healthy human individuals. Some 27,000 T cell genomes, or around 180 ng DNA, went into the sorted-subset replicate PCRs. Study processing details: ImmunoSEQ junction-only sequences lacked quality scores, so their filtering differed. Data came from immunoSEQ multiplex PCR; TCRdb stores just in-frame clones and leaves some out. The D gene and trimming were derived from the DNA, and the V and J assignments and clone size from that table. The data hold nearly 1 million clones, with less than 85% observed a single time. Partitioning of CD4+ cells yielded a CD45RA+ naive subset and a CD45RA-negative memory subset.

The study, taken as a whole, reports: The study sampled only blood, and tissue repertoires likely differ.

V and J are TRBV5-4 and TRBJ1-4, with D hard to call. This TCR was recovered from a man aged 18 to 30 in good health. Sequencing was done on a sample of memory CD4+ T cells sorted from blood. The subset is: CD45RA-negative fraction. CDR3 sequence (DNA): TGTGCCAGCAGCCAAGAGGGAACAACTAATGAAAAACTGTTTTTT. It is translated as CASSQEGTTNEKLFF.